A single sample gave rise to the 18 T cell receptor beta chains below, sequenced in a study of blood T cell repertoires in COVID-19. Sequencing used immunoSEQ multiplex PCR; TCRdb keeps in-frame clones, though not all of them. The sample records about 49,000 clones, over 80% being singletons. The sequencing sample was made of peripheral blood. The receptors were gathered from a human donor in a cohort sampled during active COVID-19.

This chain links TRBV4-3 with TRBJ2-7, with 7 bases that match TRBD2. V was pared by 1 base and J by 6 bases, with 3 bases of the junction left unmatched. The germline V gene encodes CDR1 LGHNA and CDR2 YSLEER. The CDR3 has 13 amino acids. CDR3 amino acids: CASSQGREFEQYF. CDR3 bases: TGCGCCAGCAGCCAAGGGCGGGAGTTCGAGCAGTACTTC.

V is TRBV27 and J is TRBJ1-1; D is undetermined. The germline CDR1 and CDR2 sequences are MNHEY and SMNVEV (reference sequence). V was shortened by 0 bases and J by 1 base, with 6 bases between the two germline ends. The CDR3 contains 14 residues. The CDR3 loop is CASSLSRRNTEAFF. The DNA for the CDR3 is TGTGCCAGCAGTTTATCGAGGCGGAACACTGAAGCTTTCTTT.

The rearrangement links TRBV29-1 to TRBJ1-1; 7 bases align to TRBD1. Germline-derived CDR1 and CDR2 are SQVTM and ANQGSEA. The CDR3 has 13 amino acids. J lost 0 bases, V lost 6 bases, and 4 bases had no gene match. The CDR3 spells CSVTGQMNTEAFF. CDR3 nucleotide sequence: TGCAGCGTCACGGGACAGATGAACACTGAAGCTTTCTTT.

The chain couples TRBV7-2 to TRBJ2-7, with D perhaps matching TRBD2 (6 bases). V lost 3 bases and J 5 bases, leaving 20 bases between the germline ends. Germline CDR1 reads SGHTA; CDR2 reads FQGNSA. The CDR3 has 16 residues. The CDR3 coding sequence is TGTGCCAGCAGCTTGGCCGGGACTGCTGGCCAGGACGAGCAGTACTTC. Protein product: CASSLAGTAGQDEQYF.

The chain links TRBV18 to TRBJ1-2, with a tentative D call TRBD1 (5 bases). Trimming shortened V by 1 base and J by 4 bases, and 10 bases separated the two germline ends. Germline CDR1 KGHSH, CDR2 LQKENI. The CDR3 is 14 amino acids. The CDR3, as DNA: TGTGCCAGCTCACCACGGGCGGGGACCTATGGCTACACCTTC. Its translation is CASSPRAGTYGYTF.

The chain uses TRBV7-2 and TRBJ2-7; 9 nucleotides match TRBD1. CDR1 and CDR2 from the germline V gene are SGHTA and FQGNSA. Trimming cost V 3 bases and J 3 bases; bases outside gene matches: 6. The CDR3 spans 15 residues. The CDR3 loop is CASSLDRGFFYEQYF. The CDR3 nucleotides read TGTGCCAGCAGCTTGGACAGGGGTTTTTTCTACGAGCAGTACTTC.

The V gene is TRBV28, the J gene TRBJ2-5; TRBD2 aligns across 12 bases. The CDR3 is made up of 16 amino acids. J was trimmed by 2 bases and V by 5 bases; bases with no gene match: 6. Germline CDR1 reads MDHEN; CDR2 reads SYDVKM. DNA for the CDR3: TGTGCCAGCAGTCCGCTTGGACTAGCGGGACAAGAGACCCAGTACTTC. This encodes CASSPLGLAGQETQYF.

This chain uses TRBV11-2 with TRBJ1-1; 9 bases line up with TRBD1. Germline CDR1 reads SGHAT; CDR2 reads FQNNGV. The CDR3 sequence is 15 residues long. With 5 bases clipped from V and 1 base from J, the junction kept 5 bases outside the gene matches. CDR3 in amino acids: CASSHYRGRNTEAFF. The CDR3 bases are TGTGCCAGCAGCCATTACAGGGGGCGGAACACTGAAGCTTTCTTT.

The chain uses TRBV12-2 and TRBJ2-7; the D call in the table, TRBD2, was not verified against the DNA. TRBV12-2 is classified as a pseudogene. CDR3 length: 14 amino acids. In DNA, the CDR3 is TGTGCAAGTCGCTTAGGTCGGGATCGCTACGAGCAGTACTTC. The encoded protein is CASRLGRDRYEQYF.

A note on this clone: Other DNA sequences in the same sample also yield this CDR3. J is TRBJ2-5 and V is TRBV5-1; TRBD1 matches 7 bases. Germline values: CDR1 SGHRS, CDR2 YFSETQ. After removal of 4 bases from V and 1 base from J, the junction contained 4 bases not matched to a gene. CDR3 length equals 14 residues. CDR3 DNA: TGCGCCAGCAGCCCGGGACAGCCCCAAGAGACCCAGTACTTC. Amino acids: CASSPGQPQETQYF.

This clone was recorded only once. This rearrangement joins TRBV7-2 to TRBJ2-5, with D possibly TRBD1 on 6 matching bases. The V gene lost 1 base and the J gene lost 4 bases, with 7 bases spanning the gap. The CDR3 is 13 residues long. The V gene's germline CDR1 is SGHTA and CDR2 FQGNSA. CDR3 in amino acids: CASSLGRGETQYF. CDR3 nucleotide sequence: TGTGCCAGCAGCTTAGGCAGGGGAGAGACCCAGTACTTC.

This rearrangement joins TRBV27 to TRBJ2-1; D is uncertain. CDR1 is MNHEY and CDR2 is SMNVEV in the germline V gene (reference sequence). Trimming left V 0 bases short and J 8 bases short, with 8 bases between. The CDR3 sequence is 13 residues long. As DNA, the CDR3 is TGTGCCAGCAGTTTATCGAGGAGCTATGAGCAGTTCTTC. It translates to CASSLSRSYEQFF.

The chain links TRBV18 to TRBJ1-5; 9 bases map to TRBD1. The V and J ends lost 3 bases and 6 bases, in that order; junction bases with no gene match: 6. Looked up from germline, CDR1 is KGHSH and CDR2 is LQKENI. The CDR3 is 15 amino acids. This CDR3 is CASSPGTGSSQPQHF. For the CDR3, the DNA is TGTGCCAGCTCACCCGGGACAGGGTCGAGTCAGCCCCAGCATTTT.

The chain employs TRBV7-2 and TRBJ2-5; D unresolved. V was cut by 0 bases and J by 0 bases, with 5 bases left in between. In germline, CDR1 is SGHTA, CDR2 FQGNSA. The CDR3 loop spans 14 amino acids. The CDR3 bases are TGTGCCAGCAGCTTAGCGCGGTACCAAGAGACCCAGTACTTC. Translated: CASSLARYQETQYF.

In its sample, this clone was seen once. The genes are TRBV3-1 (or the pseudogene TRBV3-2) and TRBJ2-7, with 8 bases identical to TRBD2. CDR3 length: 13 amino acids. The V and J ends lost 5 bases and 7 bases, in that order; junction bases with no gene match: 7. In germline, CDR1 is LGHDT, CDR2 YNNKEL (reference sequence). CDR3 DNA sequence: TGTGCCAGCAGCGGTAGCGGGAAGGGGGAGCAGTACTTC. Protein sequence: CASSGSGKGEQYF.

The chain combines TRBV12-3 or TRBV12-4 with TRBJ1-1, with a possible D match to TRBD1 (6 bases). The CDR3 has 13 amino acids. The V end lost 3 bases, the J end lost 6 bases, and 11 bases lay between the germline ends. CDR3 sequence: CASSFKDSAEAFF. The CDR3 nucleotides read TGTGCCAGCAGTTTTAAGGACAGCGCTGAAGCTTTCTTT.

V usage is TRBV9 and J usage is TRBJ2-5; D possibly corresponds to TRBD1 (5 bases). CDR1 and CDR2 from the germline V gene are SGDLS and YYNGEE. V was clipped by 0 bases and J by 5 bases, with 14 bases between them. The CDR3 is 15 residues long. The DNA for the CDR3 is TGTGCCAGCAGCGTAGGGTTAGGGGCAGGGGAGACCCAGTACTTC. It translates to CASSVGLGAGETQYF.

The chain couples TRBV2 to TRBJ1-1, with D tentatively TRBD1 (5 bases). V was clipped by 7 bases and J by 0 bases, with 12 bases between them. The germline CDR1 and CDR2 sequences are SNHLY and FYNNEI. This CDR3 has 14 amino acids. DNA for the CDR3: TGTGCCAGCATTGGGGGGTTGGTGAACACTGAAGCTTTCTTT. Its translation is CASIGGLVNTEAFF.